This T cell receptor beta chain was identified in a study of T cell clonality in common variable immunodeficiency. Study results and caveats: Reportedly, TCR beta sequences from common variable immunodeficiency showed fewer deletions and N-nucleotide insertions. Fewer TCRbeta clones were shared among CVID subjects than controls.

CVID meant reduced serum IgG, IgA and/or IgM plus specific antibody deficiency. This clone has a count of ten or more. Its matching antigen is unknown. The sequenced fragment ends 3 residues before the CDR3 boundary, so the rest is inferred from the germline J gene. CDR1 and CDR2 (germline): LGHDT, YNNKEL (reference sequence). The CDR3 is 14 residues long. The J segment lost 4 bases and the V segment lost 4 bases, leaving 6 bases of the junction unmatched. Libraries were prepared by immunoSEQ multiplex PCR; TCRdb keeps only in-frame clonotypes and omits some of them. The record shows approximately 20,000 clones for this sample, with no singletons present.

The sequence was obtained from a human donor with common variable immunodeficiency. The chain couples TRBV3-1 (or the pseudogene TRBV3-2) to TRBJ2-7, with 8 nucleotides matching TRBD2. Sample: peripheral blood mononuclear cells. The sequenced CDR3 bases are TGTGCCAGCAGCCCCCAGCGGGGGAGGTACGAG. It specifies CASSPQRGRYE. The whole CDR3 region reads CASSPQRGRYEQYF.